The clone carrying this TCR beta chain was seen a handful of times. The entry originates in a study of blood T cell repertoires in COVID-19. Data came from immunoSEQ multiplex PCR; TCRdb stores just in-frame clones and leaves some out. The sample has roughly 200,000 clones, roughly 78% seen once. V dropped 6 bases and J dropped 5 bases, with 10 bases sitting between them. The CDR3 contains 13 residues. Germline loops: CDR1 MNHNY, CDR2 SVGAGI (reference sequence). The chain uses TRBV6-6 and TRBJ2-2; TRBD1 is a possible D gene (5 bases). The receptor comes from a man between 70 and 80 years old with active or convalescent COVID-19. The sequencing sample was made of peripheral blood. CDR3 protein: CASRFQGTGELFF. The CDR3 bases are TGTGCCAGCAGATTCCAGGGAACCGGGGAGCTGTTTTTT.